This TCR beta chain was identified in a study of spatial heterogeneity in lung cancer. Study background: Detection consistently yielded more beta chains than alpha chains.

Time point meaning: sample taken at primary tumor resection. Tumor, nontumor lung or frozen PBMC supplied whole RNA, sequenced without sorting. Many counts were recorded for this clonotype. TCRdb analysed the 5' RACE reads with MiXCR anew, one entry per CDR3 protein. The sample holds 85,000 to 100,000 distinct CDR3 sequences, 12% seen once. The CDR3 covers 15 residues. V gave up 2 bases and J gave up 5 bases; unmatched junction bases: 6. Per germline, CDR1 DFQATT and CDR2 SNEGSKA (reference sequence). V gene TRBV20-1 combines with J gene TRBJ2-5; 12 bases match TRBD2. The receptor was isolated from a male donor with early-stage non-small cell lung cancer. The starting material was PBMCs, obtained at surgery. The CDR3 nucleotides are TGCAGTGCTAGACAGACTAGCGGGAGAGGGGAGACCCAGTACTTC. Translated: CSARQTSGRGETQYF.